The 32 T cell receptor beta chains below come from one sample, sequenced in a study of cytomegalovirus exposure and HLA in healthy donors. The PCR employed 60 Vbeta primers together with 13 Jbeta primers. TCRdb's table, derived via immunoSEQ multiplex PCR, lists solely in-frame clones and lacks some. In total, the table holds 38,000 or so clones. The sample taken for sequencing was PBMCs. Receptors were obtained from a man younger than 40 in good health and CMV-seronegative.

The J gene is TRBJ2-1, the V gene TRBV10-3, with 14 bases fitting TRBD2. Germline assignment: CDR1 ENHRY and CDR2 SYGVKD. This CDR3 spans 15 amino acids. J was trimmed by 8 bases and V by 4 bases; bases with no gene match: 4. The CDR3 DNA is TGTGCCATCAGTGCTGGACTAGCGGGGGGACATGAGCAGTTCTTC. Protein product: CAISAGLAGGHEQFF.

J is TRBJ1-4 and V is TRBV19; no clear D gene. Trimming took 4 bases from V and 8 from J, leaving 11 bases between them. This CDR3 spans 13 amino acids. Germline V gene sequence: CDR1 LNHDA, CDR2 SQIVND (reference sequence). The CDR3 DNA reads TGTGCCAGTAGTAGCCTGAGGAGGGAAAAACTGTTTTTT. Its protein product is CASSSLRREKLFF.

This CDR3 reads CASSFRTGVEGYTF. In nucleotides, the CDR3 is TGTGCCAGCAGCTTCCGGACAGGAGTCGAGGGCTACACCTTC. The chain employs TRBV13 and TRBJ1-2; TRBD1 agrees at 7 bases. J was trimmed by 8 bases and V by 3 bases; bases with no gene match: 9. Germline CDR1 is PRHDT and CDR2 is FYEKMQ (reference sequence). The CDR3 contains 14 residues.

This chain connects TRBV9 to TRBJ1-1; D is unclear. Germline-derived CDR1 and CDR2 are SGDLS and YYNGEE. V lost 4 bases, J lost 4 bases, and 17 bases lay in between. CDR3 length: 15 residues. The CDR3 loop reads CASSPDGVGSTEAFF. The CDR3 DNA reads TGTGCCAGCAGCCCCGATGGAGTAGGAAGCACTGAAGCTTTCTTT.

The CDR3, as DNA: TGTGCCAGTAGTATATCTGGGCTCATGAACACTGAAGCTTTCTTT. Protein product: CASSISGLMNTEAFF. The V call is TRBV19, the J call TRBJ1-1; no clear D gene. The CDR3 length is 15 residues. Germline V CDR1 and CDR2: LNHDA, SQIVND (reference sequence). The V end lost 2 bases, the J end lost 0 bases, and 10 bases lay between the germline ends.

V and J are TRBV4-2 and TRBJ2-3; D perhaps matches TRBD1 (6 bases). Germline V gene sequence: CDR1 LGHNA, CDR2 YNFKEQ. The CDR3 has 14 amino acids. The V end was cut by 4 bases, the J end by 5 bases, with 13 bases between. CDR3 nucleotides: TGTGCCAGCAGCCCCCGGGACAATAGAGATACGCAGTATTTT. As protein: CASSPRDNRDTQYF.

The chain carries TRBV27 and TRBJ1-5; 7 bases fit TRBD1. CDR1 MNHEY and CDR2 SMNVEV come from the germline V gene (reference sequence). The CDR3 loop spans 13 amino acids. The ends lost 5 bases at V and 5 bases at J; junction bases unmatched: 3. CDR3 sequence: CASSHRGDQPQHF. The CDR3 DNA reads as TGTGCCAGCAGTCACAGGGGCGATCAGCCCCAGCATTTT.

V gene TRBV7-3 combines with J gene TRBJ2-1; 8 positions match TRBD2. Trimming took 1 base from V and 8 from J; bases not matched to a gene: 4. Per the germline V gene, CDR1 is SGHTA and CDR2 is FQGTGA. The CDR3 covers 14 residues. CDR3 nucleotide sequence: TGTGCCAGCAGCTTAAGGCGGGGGGACCATGAGCAGTTCTTC. Amino acid sequence: CASSLRRGDHEQFF.

V and J are TRBV4-2 and TRBJ2-5; perhaps TRBD2 as D (6 bases). V lost 0 bases and J 2 bases, leaving 7 bases between the germline ends. The length of the CDR3 is 14 residues. The germline gives CDR1 LGHNA, CDR2 YNFKEQ. The CDR3 coding sequence is TGTGCCAGCAGCCAAGACGCGGGACAAGAGACCCAGTACTTC. It is translated as CASSQDAGQETQYF.

The chain joins TRBV5-4 to TRBJ2-7; the match to TRBD2 covers 14 bases. V dropped 5 bases and J dropped 6; count of bases not matched to a gene: 10. This CDR3 spans 16 amino acids. Germline V gene data show CDR1 as SGHNT and CDR2 as YYREEE (reference sequence). CDR3 protein: CASRLGTSGSLSEQYF. The DNA of the CDR3 is TGTGCCAGCAGATTAGGGACTAGCGGGAGTCTCTCCGAGCAGTACTTC.

The gene calls are TRBV7-3 and TRBJ1-2; 11 nucleotides align to TRBD1. This CDR3 region has 14 residues. Germline CDR1 and CDR2: SGHTA and FQGTGA. The V and J ends lost 5 bases and 14 bases, in that order; junction bases with no gene match: 13. CDR3 sequence: CASSHVKGQGGITF. The CDR3 DNA follows: TGTGCCAGCAGCCATGTAAAGGGACAGGGGGGTATTACCTTC.

The V call is TRBV15, the J call TRBJ2-7; 7 nucleotides line up with TRBD1. V shed 2 bases and J 1 base; nucleotides not matched to a gene: 5. Germline assignment: CDR1 LNHNV and CDR2 YYDKDF (reference sequence). The CDR3 extends over 15 amino acids. CDR3 in DNA: TGTGCCACCAGCAGAAAATGGACAGGATCCTACGAGCAGTACTTC. This gives the protein CATSRKWTGSYEQYF.

The chain employs TRBV7-3 and TRBJ1-6; the D is unclear. CDR3 length: 13 amino acids. Germline V gene sequence: CDR1 SGHTA, CDR2 FQGTGA. Trimming took off 5 bases at V and 7 bases at J, with 9 bases between the two ends. CDR3 region: CASSPQQNSPLHF. DNA of the CDR3: TGTGCCAGCAGCCCCCAACAGAATTCACCCCTCCACTTT.

V usage is TRBV9 and J usage is TRBJ1-6; D is ambiguous. Trimming took off 5 bases at V and 0 bases at J, with 18 bases between the two ends. There are 18 residues in the CDR3. Germline V lookup: CDR1 SGDLS, CDR2 YYNGEE. CDR3 sequence reads: CASSDPLYRASYNSPLHF. The CDR3 nucleotides read TGTGCCAGCAGTGATCCGCTGTATCGCGCCTCCTATAATTCACCCCTCCACTTT.

The chain has TRBV2 and TRBJ2-3; D is uncertain. V lost 7 bases and J 0 bases, leaving 14 bases between the germline ends. This CDR3 spans 15 amino acids. Per germline, CDR1 SNHLY and CDR2 FYNNEI. The CDR3 loop reads CASKRVSASTDTQYF. The CDR3 bases are TGTGCCAGCAAACGGGTTTCGGCAAGCACAGATACGCAGTATTTT.

J is TRBJ2-2 and V is TRBV5-1; 10 bases map to TRBD2. V trimming: 2 bases; J trimming: 1 base; junction bases outside the gene matches: 8. The germline CDR1 and CDR2 sequences are SGHRS and YFSETQ. The CDR3 extends over 18 amino acids. The CDR3 region is CASSFSASGGLNTGELFF. The CDR3 DNA is TGCGCCAGCAGCTTTTCGGCTAGCGGGGGCTTGAACACCGGGGAGCTGTTTTTT.

This chain connects TRBV7-9 to TRBJ2-6; 12 bases are shared with TRBD1. The V and J ends lost 5 bases and 9 bases, in that order; junction bases with no gene match: 14. The CDR3 is 18 amino acids. CDR1 and CDR2 (germline): SEHNR, FQNEAQ (reference sequence). CDR3 sequence: CASSPLGTGGLVGNVLTF. The DNA for the CDR3 is TGTGCCAGCAGCCCTCTGGGGACAGGGGGCTTGGTAGGCAACGTCCTGACTTTC.

The V gene is TRBV6-5, the J gene TRBJ1-1; D perhaps matches TRBD1 (5 bases). The ends were cut back, 2 bases at V and 8 bases at J, with 12 bases in the middle. Per germline, CDR1 MNHEY and CDR2 SVGAGI. The length of the CDR3 is 13 residues. The CDR3, as DNA: TGTGCCAGCAGTTACGCCGTTTGGGGCGAAGCTTTCTTT. This encodes CASSYAVWGEAFF.

The chain combines TRBV6-1 with TRBJ1-5; D is unclear. Germline V gives CDR1 MNHNS, CDR2 SASEGT. V lost 4 bases and J 7 bases, leaving 11 bases between the germline ends. The CDR3 contains 13 residues. The CDR3 DNA is TGTGCCAGCAGTGCGGCGGGTGGGCAGCCCCAGCATTTT. It encodes CASSAAGGQPQHF.

The chain recombines TRBV5-1 with TRBJ2-1; perhaps TRBD2 as D (5 bases). The germline V gene encodes CDR1 SGHRS and CDR2 YFSETQ. This CDR3 region has 14 residues. Trimming removed 1 base from V and 8 bases from J, with 13 bases in between. CDR3 protein: CASSLLASIDEQFF. For the CDR3, the DNA is TGCGCCAGCAGCTTGCTGGCTAGCATCGATGAGCAGTTCTTC.

The V call is TRBV29-1, the J call TRBJ2-2, with 8 bases that match TRBD1. The CDR3 is made up of 17 amino acids. CDR1 is SQVTM, CDR2 ANQGSEA, per germline. V dropped 3 bases and J dropped 3; count of bases not matched to a gene: 12. The DNA of the CDR3 is TGCAGCGTTGAGGGGACAGGACCTTTTTGGGACACCGGGGAGCTGTTTTTT. Protein sequence: CSVEGTGPFWDTGELFF.

V usage is TRBV5-5 and J usage is TRBJ1-2, with D perhaps matching TRBD1 (5 bases). CDR1 is SGHKS and CDR2 is YYEKEE in the germline V gene (reference sequence). The CDR3 contains 15 residues. With 2 bases removed from V and 4 bases from J, the gap between germline ends came to 15 bases. CDR3 nucleotides: TGTGCCAGCAGCTTTGGGAGGGGCTGGGGCTATGGCTACACCTTC. It translates to CASSFGRGWGYGYTF.

The J gene is TRBJ1-2, the V gene TRBV2; 7 bases fit TRBD1. Germline V CDR1 and CDR2: SNHLY, FYNNEI. CDR3 length equals 14 residues. Losses at the gene ends were 6 bases for V and 4 bases for J; bases not matched to a gene: 8. CDR3 bases: TGTGCCAGCAGGCCCGGGACAGAGCGCTATGGCTACACCTTC. It translates to CASRPGTERYGYTF.

The chain carries TRBV29-1 and TRBJ2-7, with D perhaps matching TRBD2 (6 bases). The CDR3 sequence is 13 residues long. Germline values: CDR1 SQVTM, CDR2 ANQGSEA. Deletions cut 7 bases from V and 0 bases from J, with 13 bases between. The CDR3 sequence is CSAERGSSYEQYF. The CDR3 nucleotides are TGCAGCGCCGAACGGGGGTCCTCCTACGAGCAGTACTTC.

This sequence joins TRBV7-3 and TRBJ2-5; tentative D call: TRBD2 (5 bases). The germline gives CDR1 SGHTA, CDR2 FQGTGA. V was pared by 1 base and J by 5 bases, with 14 bases between. The CDR3 extends over 15 amino acids. The CDR3 protein is CASSLNSNGEETQYF. The DNA of the CDR3 is TGTGCCAGCAGCTTAAACTCCAACGGGGAGGAGACCCAGTACTTC.

The CDR3 sequence is CASSLANDKYYEQYF. CDR3 bases: TGCGCCAGCAGCTTGGCCAATGACAAATACTACGAGCAGTACTTC. The rearrangement uses TRBV5-1 and TRBJ2-7; D is uncertain. The V end was cut by 0 bases, the J end by 3 bases, with 13 bases between. Germline CDR1 reads SGHRS; CDR2 reads YFSETQ. This CDR3 spans 15 amino acids.

The J gene is TRBJ2-7, the V gene TRBV9; D might be TRBD1 (6 bases). Per germline, CDR1 SGDLS and CDR2 YYNGEE. Trimming removed 3 bases at V and 2 bases at J, with 15 bases between. The CDR3 runs to 15 residues. The CDR3 sequence: CASSASGTRAYEQYF. The CDR3 bases are TGTGCCAGCAGCGCCTCCGGGACAAGGGCCTACGAGCAGTACTTC. Together with reference TRBV9 and TRBJ2-7, the CDR3 gives the full variable domain: DSGVTQTPKHLITATGQRVTLRCSPRSGDLSVYWYQQSLDQGLQFLIQYYNGEERAKGNILERFSAQQFPDLHSELNLSSLELGDSALYFCASSASGTRAYEQYFGPGTRLTVT.

This chain links TRBV27 with TRBJ1-4; D remains unclear. Germline CDR1 is MNHEY and CDR2 is SMNVEV (reference sequence). The CDR3 extends over 14 amino acids. The V end was cut by 6 bases, the J end by 1 base, with 9 bases between. The CDR3 DNA reads as TGTGCCAGCAGCGATTTAGAAACTAATGAAAAACTGTTTTTT. Translating gives CASSDLETNEKLFF.

This chain uses TRBV7-9 with TRBJ2-7; TRBD1 agrees at 11 bases. Trimming at V came to 5 bases and at J to 5 bases, leaving 11 bases not matched to a gene. Per the germline V gene, CDR1 is SEHNR and CDR2 is FQNEAQ (reference sequence). This CDR3 has 16 residues. Here the CDR3 reads CASSASGQGVFHEQYF. The CDR3 nucleotides read TGTGCCAGCAGCGCCTCGGGACAGGGGGTCTTCCACGAGCAGTACTTC.

V gene TRBV5-1 combines with J gene TRBJ2-7; possibly TRBD1 for D (6 bases). This CDR3 region has 14 residues. V lost 6 bases to trimming and J lost 1 base, with 14 bases between them. Germline CDR1 SGHRS, CDR2 YFSETQ. The CDR3 region has the DNA TGCGCCAGCACCCCTTTGGGACATTCCTACGAGCAGTACTTC. This encodes CASTPLGHSYEQYF.

The CDR3, as DNA: TGTGCCAGCAGCCATGGACAGGGAATGAACACTGAAGCTTTCTTT. This codes for CASSHGQGMNTEAFF. J is TRBJ1-1 and V is TRBV28, with 8 positions matching TRBD1. The CDR3 has 15 amino acids. CDR1 is MDHEN and CDR2 is SYDVKM in the germline V gene. V shed 6 bases, J shed 0 bases, and the junction held 6 bases outside the gene matches.

The chain carries TRBV6-4 and TRBJ2-1, with 14 bases matching TRBD2. CDR1 is MRHNA, CDR2 SNTAGT, per germline. Unmatched junction bases numbered 10, after V lost 6 bases and J lost 12 bases. The CDR3 has 15 amino acids. CDR3: CASSPGTSGSYPQFF. The DNA of the CDR3 is TGTGCCAGCAGCCCCGGGACTAGCGGGAGCTATCCGCAGTTCTTC.